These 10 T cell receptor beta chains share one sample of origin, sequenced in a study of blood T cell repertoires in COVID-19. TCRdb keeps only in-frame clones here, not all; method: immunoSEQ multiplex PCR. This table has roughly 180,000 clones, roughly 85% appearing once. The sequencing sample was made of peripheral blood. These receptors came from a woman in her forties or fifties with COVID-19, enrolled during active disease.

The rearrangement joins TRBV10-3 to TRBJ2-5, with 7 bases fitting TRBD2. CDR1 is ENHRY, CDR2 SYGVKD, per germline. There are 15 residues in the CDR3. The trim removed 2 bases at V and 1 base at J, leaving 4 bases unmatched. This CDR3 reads CAISEGRGSQETQYF. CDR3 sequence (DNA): TGTGCCATCAGTGAGGGGCGGGGGTCCCAAGAGACCCAGTACTTC.

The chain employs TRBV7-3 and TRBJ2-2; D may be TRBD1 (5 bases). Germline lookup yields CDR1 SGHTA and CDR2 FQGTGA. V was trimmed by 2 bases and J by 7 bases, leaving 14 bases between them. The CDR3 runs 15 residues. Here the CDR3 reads CASSLGHLRDGELFF. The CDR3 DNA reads TGTGCCAGCAGCTTAGGCCACCTCAGGGACGGGGAGCTGTTTTTT.

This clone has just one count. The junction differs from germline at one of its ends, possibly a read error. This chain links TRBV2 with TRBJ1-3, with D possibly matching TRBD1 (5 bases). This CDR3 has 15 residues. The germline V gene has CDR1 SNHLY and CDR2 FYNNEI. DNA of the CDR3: TGTGCCAGCAGGGAAGACAGTTCTCCTGGAAACACCATATATTTT. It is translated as CASREDSSPGNTIYF.

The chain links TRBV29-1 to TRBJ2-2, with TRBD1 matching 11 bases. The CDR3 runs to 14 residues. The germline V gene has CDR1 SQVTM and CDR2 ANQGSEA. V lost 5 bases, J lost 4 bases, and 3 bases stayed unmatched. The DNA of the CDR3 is TGCAGCGTTTGGACAGGGGGCGGCACCGGGGAGCTGTTTTTT. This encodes CSVWTGGGTGELFF.

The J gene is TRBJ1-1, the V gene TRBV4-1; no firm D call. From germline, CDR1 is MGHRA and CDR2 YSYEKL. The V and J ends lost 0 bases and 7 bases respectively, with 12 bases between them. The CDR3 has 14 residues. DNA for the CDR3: TGCGCCAGCAGCCAAGATCGTCTCGGCGGTGAAGCTTTCTTT. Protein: CASSQDRLGGEAFF.

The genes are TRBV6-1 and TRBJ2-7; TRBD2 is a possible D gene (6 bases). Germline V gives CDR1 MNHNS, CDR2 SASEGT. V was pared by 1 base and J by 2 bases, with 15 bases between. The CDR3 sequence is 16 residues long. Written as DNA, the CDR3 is TGTGCCAGCAGTGAAGGAACCAGGAGGGCCACCTACGAGCAGTACTTC. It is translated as CASSEGTRRATYEQYF.

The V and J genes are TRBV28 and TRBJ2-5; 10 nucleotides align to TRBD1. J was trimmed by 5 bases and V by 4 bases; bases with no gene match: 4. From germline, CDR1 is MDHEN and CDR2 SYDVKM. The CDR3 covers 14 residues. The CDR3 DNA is TGTGCCAGCAGTTCTGGGACAGGGGCTGAGACCCAGTACTTC. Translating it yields CASSSGTGAETQYF.

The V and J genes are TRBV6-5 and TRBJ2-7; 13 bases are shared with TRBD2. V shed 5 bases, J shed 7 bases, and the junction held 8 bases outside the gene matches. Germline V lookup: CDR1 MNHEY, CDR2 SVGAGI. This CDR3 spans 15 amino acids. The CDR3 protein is CASSRTSGGRGEQYF. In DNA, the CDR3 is TGTGCCAGCAGTAGGACTAGCGGGGGCCGTGGGGAGCAGTACTTC.

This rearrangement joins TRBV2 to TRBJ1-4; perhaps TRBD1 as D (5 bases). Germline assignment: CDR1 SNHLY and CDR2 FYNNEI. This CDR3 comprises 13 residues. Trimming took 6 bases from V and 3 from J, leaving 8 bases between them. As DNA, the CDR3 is TGTGCCAGCAGGCAGGGTGCTAATGAAAAACTGTTTTTT. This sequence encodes CASRQGANEKLFF. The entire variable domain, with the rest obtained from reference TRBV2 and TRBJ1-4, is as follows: EPEVTQTPSHQVTQMGQEVILRCVPISNHLYFYWYRQILGQKVEFLVSFYNNEISEKSEIFDDQFSVERPDGSNFTLKIRSTKLEDSAMYFCASRQGANEKLFFGSGTQLSVL.

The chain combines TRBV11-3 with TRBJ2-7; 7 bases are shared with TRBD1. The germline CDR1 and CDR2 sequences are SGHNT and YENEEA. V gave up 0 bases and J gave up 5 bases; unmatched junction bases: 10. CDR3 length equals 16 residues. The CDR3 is CASSLDYSAGGHEQYF. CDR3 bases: TGTGCCAGCAGCTTAGATTATTCGGCAGGGGGACACGAGCAGTACTTC.